This T cell receptor beta chain was obtained from a study of cytomegalovirus exposure and HLA in healthy donors. General study points: In an earlier analysis, productive rearrangement rates for most beta V segments clustered near 87% or 30%.

Germline assignment: CDR1 MDHEN and CDR2 SYDVKM. V lost 1 base to trimming and J lost 11 bases, with 29 bases between them. CDR3 length: 18 residues. It was with 60 Vbeta and 13 Jbeta primers that the PCR ran. Assay: immunoSEQ multiplex PCR; the TCRdb copy retains only in-frame clones and omits some. Of over 150,000 clones detected, roughly four fifths appear once; the ten largest clones hold about 13%. Comments on this clone: The antigen is not known.

The sequence was obtained from a woman aged 45-59 years in good health and CMV-seronegative. The sequenced material came from PBMCs. This chain joins TRBV28 and TRBJ1-1, with D unclear. The DNA for the CDR3 is TGTGCCAGCAGTTTATTTCTGATGGTGAGGGTCCGATCCCGAGGGGCTTTCTTT. Translated: CASSLFLMVRVRSRGAFF.